The source of this T cell receptor beta chain is a study of blood T cell repertoires in COVID-19. The CDR3 has 16 residues. In germline, CDR1 is SGHNT, CDR2 YYREEE (reference sequence). Trimming pared 4 bases from V and 1 base from J, leaving 12 bases between. The protocol was immunoSEQ multiplex PCR, while the TCRdb copy is restricted to in-frame clones and leaves out a portion. This table has some 140,000 clones, 70% to 90% appearing once. This sequence was found in a man aged 55 to 70 with COVID-19, enrolled during active disease. This chain uses TRBV5-4 with TRBJ2-6, with D maybe TRBD2 (5 bases). Material for sequencing was peripheral blood. The CDR3 sequence is CASSLAGWSGANVLTF. The CDR3, as DNA: TGTGCCAGCAGCCTCGCGGGTTGGTCTGGGGCCAACGTCCTGACTTTC.